Presented here are 21 T cell receptor beta chains from one specimen sequenced in a study of beta chain features in type 1 diabetes. The study reverse transcribed the entire isolated RNA, so it sequenced expressed TCRB transcripts. Generated by immunoSEQ multiplex PCR, the TCRdb table keeps only in-frame clones and is missing some. The sample holds hundreds of thousands of clones, about 14% seen once. The source material was naive CD4+ T cells from blood. These receptors were obtained from a man aged 25-40 years in good health.

Only a few counts were recorded for this clone. The chain links TRBV4-1 to TRBJ2-3; 7 nucleotides match TRBD2. The CDR3 extends over 16 amino acids. Germline assignment: CDR1 MGHRA and CDR2 YSYEKL. V lost 0 bases to trimming and J lost 0 bases; unmatched junction nucleotides: 3. The CDR3 DNA is TGCGCCAGCAGCCAAGAAGGGCGGGGGAGCACAGATACGCAGTATTTT. Translating gives CASSQEGRGSTDTQYF.

A word on this clone: Other DNA sequences in the same sample also yield this CDR3. The chain is built from TRBV20-1 and TRBJ2-5; D gene uncertain. Between the trimmed V and J ends, which lost 3 bases and 2 bases, there was a span of 4 bases. Per germline, CDR1 DFQATT and CDR2 SNEGSKA (reference sequence). The CDR3 has 11 amino acids. The CDR3 bases are TGCAGTGCTAGGACTCAAGAGACCCAGTACTTC. Protein sequence: CSARTQETQYF.

The V and J genes are TRBV5-6 and TRBJ2-3, with 7 bases matching TRBD2. V dropped 2 bases and J dropped 6; count of bases not matched to a gene: 6. The CDR3 contains 14 residues. CDR1 and CDR2 (germline): SGHDT, YYEEEE. The chain's CDR3 is CASSFASGRDTQYF. The CDR3 DNA follows: TGTGCCAGCAGCTTTGCTAGCGGTAGGGATACGCAGTATTTT.

The CDR3 DNA is TGCAGCGTTGAAGTGGACCGGAGGCCAGAGACCCAGTACTTC. Translating gives CSVEVDRRPETQYF. The rearrangement uses TRBV29-1 and TRBJ2-5; weak D call: TRBD2 (5 bases). The V end lost 1 base, the J end lost 4 bases, and 13 bases lay between the germline ends. The CDR3 spans 14 residues. The germline gives CDR1 SQVTM, CDR2 ANQGSEA.

This clone was found a few times. CDR3: CASSLAPGGYETQYF. DNA of the CDR3: TGTGCCAGCAGCTTAGCTCCAGGGGGCTATGAGACCCAGTACTTC. This chain joins TRBV7-2 and TRBJ2-5, with TRBD1 matching over 8 bases. The V segment lost 0 bases and the J segment 5 bases; nucleotides outside the gene matches: 5. The CDR3 is 15 residues long. Germline V gene sequence: CDR1 SGHTA, CDR2 FQGNSA.

The chain joins TRBV7-9 to TRBJ1-5; no firm D call. Germline V CDR1 and CDR2: SEHNR, FQNEAQ (reference sequence). The CDR3 extends over 14 amino acids. Trimming removed 3 bases from V and 3 bases from J, with 9 bases in between. The CDR3, as DNA: TGTGCCAGCAGCTTCAACAGCCACAATCAGCCCCAGCATTTT. Protein product: CASSFNSHNQPQHF.

This sequence joins TRBV7-9 and TRBJ1-3, with TRBD1 identical over 8 bases. The CDR3 covers 14 residues. The junction had 2 bases not matched to a gene; V was cut back by 5 bases and J by 2 bases. The germline CDR1 and CDR2 sequences are SEHNR and FQNEAQ (reference sequence). The CDR3 is CASSPQGAGNTIYF. The CDR3 DNA is TGTGCCAGCAGCCCACAGGGGGCTGGAAACACCATATATTTT.

The chain has TRBV29-1 and TRBJ2-1; the D is unclear. Trimming left V 4 bases short and J 8 bases short, with 12 bases between. The CDR3 is 12 residues long. Germline CDR1 is SQVTM and CDR2 is ANQGSEA. The CDR3 is CSVVSPPHEQFF. The CDR3 DNA follows: TGCAGCGTTGTGAGCCCCCCCCATGAGCAGTTCTTC.

This sequence joins TRBV7-2 and TRBJ1-5; D is unclear. From germline, CDR1 is SGHTA and CDR2 FQGNSA. The CDR3 is made up of 15 amino acids. Trimming took 6 bases from V and 4 from J, leaving 16 bases between them. Here the CDR3 reads CASRPGLAGNQPQHF. The CDR3 region has the DNA TGTGCCAGCAGACCGGGCTTGGCCGGAAATCAGCCCCAGCATTTT. Filled out from reference TRBV7-2 and TRBJ1-5, the complete variable domain reads GAGVSQSPSNKVTEKGKDVELRCDPISGHTALYWYRQSLGQGLEFLIYFQGNSAPDKSGLPSDRFSAERTGGSVSTLTIQRTQQEDSAVYLCASRPGLAGNQPQHFGDGTRLSIL.

This sequence joins TRBV14 and TRBJ2-6; D possibly corresponds to TRBD1 (6 bases). From germline, CDR1 is SGHDN and CDR2 FVKESK. Trimming took 2 bases from V and 3 from J, leaving 17 bases between them. The CDR3 loop spans 18 amino acids. CDR3 protein: CASSQLGALAGGANVLTF. CDR3 nucleotides: TGTGCCAGCAGCCAACTGGGGGCCTTAGCCGGTGGGGCCAACGTCCTGACTTTC.

The rearrangement joins TRBV9 to TRBJ2-3, with D possibly matching TRBD2 (6 bases). This CDR3 comprises 16 residues. Germline CDR1 reads SGDLS; CDR2 reads YYNGEE. V lost 1 base, J lost 0 bases, and 12 bases lay in between. The CDR3 nucleotides read TGTGCCAGCAGCGTAAGGGGCGGGGATAGCACAGATACGCAGTATTTT. Its translation: CASSVRGGDSTDTQYF.

The CDR3 loop is CASRQKGARSYNEQFF. CDR3 DNA sequence: TGTGCCAGCAGACAGAAGGGGGCAAGATCATACAATGAGCAGTTCTTC. This chain joins TRBV14 and TRBJ2-1, with 7 bases aligning to TRBD1. V was clipped by 6 bases and J by 4 bases; unmatched bases: 12. CDR3 length: 16 amino acids. CDR1 and CDR2 (germline): SGHDN, FVKESK.

J is TRBJ2-1 and V is TRBV30; D remains ambiguous. This CDR3 is built from 13 residues. Between the trimmed V and J ends, which lost 3 bases and 2 bases, there was a span of 8 bases. Germline V gene data show CDR1 as GTSNPN and CDR2 as SVGIG (reference sequence). CDR3 sequence: CAWSRITYNEQFF. The CDR3 coding sequence is TGTGCCTGGAGCCGGATTACCTACAATGAGCAGTTCTTC.

This clone was found a few times. The V gene is TRBV18, the J gene TRBJ2-1, with 8 bases lining up with TRBD2. The length of the CDR3 is 14 residues. The V and J ends lost 8 bases and 4 bases, in that order; junction bases with no gene match: 7. Germline CDR1 reads KGHSH; CDR2 reads LQKENI. CDR3 sequence (DNA): TGTGCCAGCACTCCGGGACTAGGGTACAATGAGCAGTTCTTC. Translating it yields CASTPGLGYNEQFF. Supplemented by reference TRBV18 and TRBJ2-1, the full variable domain reads NAGVMQNPRHLVRRRGQEARLRCSPMKGHSHVYWYRQLPEEGLKFMVYLQKENIIDESGMPKERFSAEFPKEGPSILRIQQVVRGDSAAYFCASTPGLGYNEQFFGPGTRLTVL.

This clone showed up just a few times. This chain links TRBV15 with TRBJ1-4; D is unclear. CDR3 length: 12 residues. The germline gives CDR1 LNHNV, CDR2 YYDKDF (reference sequence). The ends were cut back, 1 base at V and 8 bases at J, with 5 bases in the middle. The CDR3 loop reads CATSRGVEKLFF. CDR3 DNA: TGTGCCACCAGCAGAGGGGTCGAAAAACTGTTTTTT.

This clone was counted at least ten times. The chain combines TRBV7-2 with TRBJ2-3, with D maybe TRBD2 (6 bases). Per the germline V gene, CDR1 is SGHTA and CDR2 is FQGNSA. CDR3 length: 15 residues. V lost 5 bases and J lost 2, with 14 bases in between. CDR3 amino acids: CASSRGTAYTDTQYF. The CDR3 DNA reads TGTGCCAGCAGCCGCGGGACGGCATACACAGATACGCAGTATTTT.

The V call is TRBV19, the J call TRBJ2-3; 8 bases align to TRBD1. CDR1 and CDR2 from the germline V gene are LNHDA and SQIVND (reference sequence). After removal of 6 bases from V and 4 bases from J, the junction contained 6 bases not matched to a gene. The CDR3 is 14 amino acids. The chain's CDR3 is CASRAWTGSDTQYF. The CDR3 nucleotides are TGTGCCAGTAGGGCCTGGACAGGGTCAGATACGCAGTATTTT. Full variable domain (outside the CDR3, taken from reference TRBV19 and TRBJ2-3): DGGITQSPKYLFRKEGQNVTLSCEQNLNHDAMYWYRQDPGQGLRLIYYSQIVNDFQKGDIAEGYSVSREKKESFPLTVTSAQKNPTAFYLCASRAWTGSDTQYFGPGTRLTVL.

This clone was recorded many times. V gene TRBV28 combines with J gene TRBJ2-6; D gene ambiguous. V was clipped by 8 bases and J by 1 base, with 12 bases between them. The CDR3 is made up of 15 amino acids. The germline gives CDR1 MDHEN, CDR2 SYDVKM. CDR3 sequence reads: CASGAAASGANVLTF. The DNA of the CDR3 is TGTGCCAGCGGCGCCGCGGCGTCTGGGGCCAACGTCCTGACTTTC.

This clone appeared a few times. The V and J genes are TRBV7-2 and TRBJ1-1; TRBD1 is a possible D gene (5 bases). V gave up 5 bases and J gave up 7 bases, with 14 bases separating them. The CDR3 has 13 residues. Germline lookup yields CDR1 SGHTA and CDR2 FQGNSA. The CDR3 is CASSTDYQGEAFF. DNA of the CDR3: TGTGCCAGCAGCACTGATTATCAGGGTGAAGCTTTCTTT.

J is TRBJ2-5 and V is TRBV9; possible D gene TRBD2, 5 bases. V was trimmed by 0 bases and J by 5 bases, leaving 11 bases between them. Germline V gene data show CDR1 as SGDLS and CDR2 as YYNGEE. CDR3 size: 14 residues. The CDR3 is CASSVGLERETQYF. Written as DNA, the CDR3 is TGTGCCAGCAGCGTAGGGTTAGAGCGGGAGACCCAGTACTTC.

In nucleotides, the CDR3 is TGCGCCAGCAGCTCCAGACCAGCGGGAGAGGCAAACATTCAGTACTTC. Protein sequence: CASSSRPAGEANIQYF. The chain couples TRBV5-1 to TRBJ2-4; 8 bases line up with TRBD2. The CDR3 runs 16 residues. J was trimmed by 6 bases and V by 3 bases; bases with no gene match: 11. CDR1 SGHRS and CDR2 YFSETQ come from the germline V gene. Together with reference TRBV5-1 and TRBJ2-4, the CDR3 gives the full variable domain: KAGVTQTPRYLIKTRGQQVTLSCSPISGHRSVSWYQQTPGQGLQFLFEYFSETQRNKGNFPGRFSGRQFSNSRSEMNVSTLELGDSALYLCASSSRPAGEANIQYFGAGTRLSVL.